Listed below are T cell receptor beta chains from one sample, sequenced in a study of blood T cell repertoires in COVID-19. Sequencing was performed with immunoSEQ multiplex PCR; in TCRdb, only in-frame clones are kept and a portion is missing. Counted here are fewer than 50,000 clones, over 75% occurring once; the ten biggest clones make up roughly 40%. The specimen sequenced was peripheral blood. These receptors came from a man aged 40-49 years with active or convalescent COVID-19. The CDR3 runs from the conserved cysteine through the conserved F or W. Fields, in order: CDR3 length, clone size, V gene, D gene, J gene, CDR3 protein, CDR3 DNA. The D gene is left open where the match is weak. Size tells how often a clone was seen (once, few, many) or the class of an expanded clone, and some rows leave it out.

length: 12
size: once
V: TRBV29-1
D: -
J: TRBJ2-1
CDR3: CSVGQNYNEQFF
DNA: TGCAGCGTTGGACAGAATTACAATGAGCAGTTCTTC

length: 12
size: -
V: TRBV28
D: TRBD1
J: TRBJ1-2
CDR3: CASSRQGSGYTF
DNA: TGTGCCAGCAGTCGACAGGGTTCGGGCTACACCTTC

length: 16
size: -
V: TRBV5-6
D: TRBD1
J: TRBJ2-1
CDR3: CASSNLQGESYNEQFF
DNA: TGTGCCAGCAGTAACTTACAGGGGGAATCCTACAATGAGCAGTTCTTC

length: 13
size: -
V: TRBV12-3/TRBV12-4
D: TRBD1
J: TRBJ1-2
CDR3: CASSRQGRYGYTF
DNA: TGTGCCAGCAGTAGACAGGGACGATATGGCTACACCTTC

length: 12
size: -
V: TRBV6-5
D: -
J: TRBJ1-2
CDR3: CASSYGVDGYTF
DNA: TGTGCCAGCAGTTATGGAGTGGATGGCTACACCTTC

length: 17
size: -
V: TRBV15
D: -
J: TRBJ1-6
CDR3: CATTLGSGWPYNSPLHF
DNA: TGTGCCACCACCCTAGGGAGCGGGTGGCCCTATAATTCACCCCTCCACTTT

length: 13
size: -
V: TRBV10-3
D: TRBD2
J: TRBJ2-7
CDR3: CAIILAGAHEQYF
DNA: TGTGCCATCATATTAGCGGGAGCCCACGAGCAGTACTTC

length: 15
size: -
V: TRBV11-2
D: -
J: TRBJ2-7
CDR3: CASSLGGRASYEQYF
DNA: TGTGCCAGCAGCCTCGGGGGGCGGGCCTCCTACGAGCAGTACTTC

length: 13
size: -
V: TRBV30
D: -
J: TRBJ1-2
CDR3: CAWSVGKRGGYTF
DNA: TGTGCCTGGAGTGTAGGGAAAAGGGGGGGCTACACCTTC

length: 14
size: -
V: TRBV3-1/TRBV3-2
D: TRBD2
J: TRBJ2-7
CDR3: CASSRTSGRYEQYF
DNA: TGTGCCAGCAGCAGGACTAGCGGGAGGTACGAGCAGTACTTC

length: 18
size: -
V: TRBV5-1
D: TRBD2
J: TRBJ2-4
CDR3: CASSPLAGPDLAKNIQYF
DNA: TGCGCCAGCAGCCCGCTAGCGGGGCCTGATCTAGCCAAAAACATTCAGTACTTC

length: 12
size: few
V: TRBV7-9
D: -
J: TRBJ2-7
CDR3: CASSLDSLEQYF
DNA: TGTGCCAGCAGCTTAGATTCGTTGGAGCAGTACTTC

length: 14
size: few
V: TRBV19
D: -
J: TRBJ1-4
CDR3: CASSIPATNEKLFF
DNA: TGTGCCAGTAGTATCCCTGCAACTAATGAAAAACTGTTTTTT

length: 14
size: -
V: TRBV24-1
D: -
J: TRBJ2-1
CDR3: CATSREWGGNEQFF
DNA: TGTGCCACCAGTCGGGAGTGGGGCGGGAATGAGCAGTTCTTC

length: 14
size: -
V: TRBV24-1
D: -
J: TRBJ1-5
CDR3: CATSGVVSNQPQHF
DNA: TGTGCCACCAGCGGGGTTGTAAGCAATCAGCCCCAGCATTTT

length: 14
size: -
V: TRBV7-2
D: -
J: TRBJ2-1
CDR3: CASSFWGRGNEQFF
DNA: TGTGCCAGCAGCTTCTGGGGGCGGGGGAATGAGCAGTTCTTC

length: 14
size: -
V: TRBV14
D: TRBD1
J: TRBJ2-3
CDR3: CASSRDRGIDTQYF
DNA: TGTGCCAGCAGCCGGGACAGGGGGATAGATACGCAGTATTTT

length: 15
size: -
V: TRBV11-2
D: -
J: TRBJ1-2
CDR3: CASSLKTGVGAGYTF
DNA: TGTGCCAGCAGCTTAAAGACAGGTGTGGGTGCGGGCTACACCTTC

length: 17
size: -
V: TRBV7-8
D: -
J: TRBJ2-1
CDR3: CASSLDPIAEITNEQFF
DNA: TGTGCCAGCAGCTTAGATCCAATAGCGGAGATAACCAATGAGCAGTTCTTC

length: 15
size: -
V: TRBV5-5
D: TRBD1
J: TRBJ2-7
CDR3: CASSRDRDRAREQYF
DNA: TGTGCCAGCAGCAGGGACCGGGACAGGGCACGGGAGCAGTACTTC

length: 15
size: -
V: TRBV28
D: TRBD1
J: TRBJ2-2
CDR3: CASRSTGANTGELFF
DNA: TGTGCCAGCAGGTCGACAGGGGCGAACACCGGGGAGCTGTTTTTT

length: 14
size: -
V: TRBV19
D: TRBD1
J: TRBJ1-2
CDR3: CASSIETGSDGYTF
DNA: TGTGCCAGTAGTATCGAGACAGGGTCGGATGGCTACACCTTC

length: 15
size: -
V: TRBV24-1
D: TRBD2
J: TRBJ2-3
CDR3: CATSAGSGITDTQYF
DNA: TGTGCCACCAGTGCTGGTAGCGGGATCACAGATACGCAGTATTTT

length: 17
size: once
V: TRBV4-1
D: TRBD2
J: TRBJ2-1
CDR3: CASSPGRLAGETNEQFF
DNA: TGCGCCAGCAGCCCGGGTCGGTTGGCGGGGGAAACAAATGAGCAGTTCTTC

length: 15
size: -
V: TRBV4-1
D: TRBD2
J: TRBJ2-1
CDR3: CASRPGLAGYNEQFF
DNA: TGCGCCAGCAGACCGGGACTAGCGGGATACAATGAGCAGTTCTTC

length: 13
size: -
V: TRBV6-5
D: -
J: TRBJ1-1
CDR3: CASSFTGGAEAFF
DNA: TGTGCCAGCAGTTTTACGGGGGGGGCTGAAGCTTTCTTT

length: 19
size: -
V: TRBV5-1
D: TRBD2
J: TRBJ2-7
CDR3: CASSLQGASTSGRRNEQYF
DNA: TGCGCCAGCAGCTTGCAGGGGGCATCCACTAGCGGGAGGAGAAACGAGCAGTACTTC

length: 12
size: -
V: TRBV9
D: -
J: TRBJ1-1
CDR3: CASSAGQTEAFF
DNA: TGTGCCAGCAGCGCTGGCCAGACTGAAGCTTTCTTT

length: 15
size: -
V: TRBV11-2
D: -
J: TRBJ1-2
CDR3: CASSSLKGQLYGYTF
DNA: TGTGCCAGCAGCTCGCTCAAAGGACAGCTCTATGGCTACACCTTC

length: 18
size: -
V: TRBV7-9
D: -
J: TRBJ1-3
CDR3: CASSARGEVTVSGNTIYF
DNA: TGTGCCAGCAGCGCTCGGGGTGAGGTTACGGTCAGTGGAAACACCATATATTTT

length: 15
size: -
V: TRBV6-1
D: -
J: TRBJ2-1
CDR3: CASSDRGSSYNEQFF
DNA: TGTGCCAGCAGTGATAGGGGGAGCTCCTACAATGAGCAGTTCTTC

length: 15
size: -
V: TRBV19
D: -
J: TRBJ2-2
CDR3: CASSIWGRNAGELFF
DNA: TGTGCCAGTAGTATCTGGGGCCGGAATGCCGGGGAGCTGTTTTTT

length: 14
size: -
V: TRBV7-9
D: -
J: TRBJ1-4
CDR3: CASSPDTVNEKLFF
DNA: TGTGCCAGCAGCCCCGACACCGTTAATGAAAAACTGTTTTTT

length: 14
size: -
V: TRBV5-1
D: TRBD1
J: TRBJ1-1
CDR3: CASSLGQGSTEAFF
DNA: TGCGCCAGCAGCCTCGGACAGGGTAGCACTGAAGCTTTCTTT

length: 13
size: -
V: TRBV7-9
D: -
J: TRBJ1-5
CDR3: CASSLSENQPQHF
DNA: TGTGCCAGCAGCTTGTCGGAGAATCAGCCCCAGCATTTT

length: 15
size: -
V: TRBV11-2
D: TRBD1
J: TRBJ2-5
CDR3: CASSKGTGEGETQYF
DNA: TGTGCCAGCAGCAAAGGGACAGGGGAAGGAGAGACCCAGTACTTC

length: 14
size: -
V: TRBV11-3
D: -
J: TRBJ1-3
CDR3: CASSLVRYGDTIYF
DNA: TGTGCCAGCAGCTTAGTTCGGTACGGGGACACCATATATTTT

length: 14
size: -
V: TRBV6-5
D: -
J: TRBJ1-1
CDR3: CASSYNRVNTEAFF
DNA: TGTGCCAGCAGTTATAACAGGGTGAACACTGAAGCTTTCTTT

length: 13
size: -
V: TRBV5-6
D: -
J: TRBJ2-2
CDR3: CASSRTPDGELFF
DNA: TGTGCCAGCAGCCGGACTCCCGACGGGGAGCTGTTTTTT

length: 16
size: -
V: TRBV19
D: TRBD1
J: TRBJ1-6
CDR3: CASRVGQGTYNSPLHF
DNA: TGTGCCAGTAGGGTCGGACAGGGCACCTATAATTCACCCCTCCACTTT

length: 11
size: -
V: TRBV6-5
D: -
J: TRBJ2-1
CDR3: CASSSRGEQFF
DNA: TGTGCCAGCAGTTCTAGGGGTGAGCAGTTCTTC

length: 15
size: -
V: TRBV9
D: TRBD2
J: TRBJ2-1
CDR3: CASSVRLADYNEQFF
DNA: TGTGCCAGCAGCGTACGGCTAGCGGACTACAATGAGCAGTTCTTC

length: 14
size: -
V: TRBV28
D: -
J: TRBJ1-1
CDR3: CASSLKRRNTEAFF
DNA: TGTGCCAGCAGTTTAAAACGGAGGAACACTGAAGCTTTCTTT

length: 16
size: -
V: TRBV5-5
D: -
J: TRBJ1-3
CDR3: CASSQLTGLSGNTIYF
DNA: TGTGCCAGCAGCCAATTGACAGGTCTTAGCGGAAACACCATATATTTT

length: 13
size: -
V: TRBV19
D: -
J: TRBJ1-5
CDR3: CASSVQINQPQHF
DNA: TGTGCCAGTAGTGTACAGATAAATCAGCCCCAGCATTTT

length: 15
size: -
V: TRBV7-9
D: -
J: TRBJ1-6
CDR3: CASSLYTLDRSPLHF
DNA: TGTGCCAGCAGCTTATATACCCTAGACCGTTCACCCCTCCACTTT

length: 13
size: few
V: TRBV19
D: TRBD1
J: TRBJ1-1
CDR3: CAIRQGRNTEAFF
DNA: TGTGCCATAAGACAGGGGAGGAACACTGAAGCTTTCTTT

length: 16
size: -
V: TRBV2
D: -
J: TRBJ1-6
CDR3: CASSYHREHGGSPLHF
DNA: TGTGCCAGCAGCTACCACCGGGAACACGGGGGTTCACCCCTCCACTTT

length: 15
size: -
V: TRBV28
D: -
J: TRBJ1-6
CDR3: CASSLSGVGNSPLHF
DNA: TGTGCCAGCAGTTTATCAGGGGTAGGTAATTCACCCCTCCACTTT

length: 13
size: -
V: TRBV14
D: -
J: TRBJ2-2
CDR3: CASSRLAGGELFF
DNA: TGTGCCAGCAGCCGACTTGCGGGCGGGGAGCTGTTTTTT

length: 15
size: -
V: TRBV7-2
D: -
J: TRBJ2-1
CDR3: CASSAEFGSYNEQFF
DNA: TGTGCCAGCAGCGCCGAATTCGGCTCCTACAATGAGCAGTTCTTC

length: 17
size: -
V: TRBV7-9
D: TRBD1
J: TRBJ1-2
CDR3: CASSLASGDRGSRGYTF
DNA: TGTGCCAGCAGCTTAGCTTCTGGAGACAGGGGTTCGCGGGGCTACACCTTC

length: 15
size: -
V: TRBV15
D: -
J: TRBJ1-4
CDR3: CATSRDQSTNEKLFF
DNA: TGTGCCACCAGCAGAGACCAATCAACTAATGAAAAACTGTTTTTT

length: 19
size: -
V: TRBV7-9
D: TRBD1
J: TRBJ1-4
CDR3: CASSHSGTGTVITNEKLFF
DNA: TGTGCCAGCAGCCATAGCGGGACAGGGACAGTAATAACTAATGAAAAACTGTTTTTT

length: 14
size: -
V: TRBV30
D: -
J: TRBJ2-5
CDR3: CAWSPLYLQETQYF
DNA: TGTGCCTGGAGTCCCCTGTACTTACAAGAGACCCAGTACTTC

length: 13
size: few
V: TRBV6-2/TRBV6-3
D: -
J: TRBJ1-1
CDR3: CASSYTENTEAFF
DNA: TGTGCCAGCAGTTACACTGAGAACACTGAAGCTTTCTTT

length: 14
size: -
V: TRBV18
D: -
J: TRBJ1-4
CDR3: CASSKAGTQEKLFF
DNA: TGTGCCAGCTCCAAGGCCGGGACACAAGAAAAACTGTTTTTT